The clone carrying this T cell receptor (beta chain) has a handful of counts. Antigen specificity is unknown. From germline, CDR1 is DFQATT and CDR2 SNEGSKA (reference sequence). Trimming cost V 6 bases and J 5 bases; bases outside gene matches: 11. The CDR3 is 14 amino acids. These data come from a study of post-analysis software for immune sequencing data. Study summary: In terms of disease course, relapsing-remitting, secondary progressive and progressive-relapsing multiple sclerosis were included. General study points: Those with multiple sclerosis, the patient group, showed significantly lower normalized Chao1 diversity than controls. The F measure placed samples prepared in the same batch into strongly shared clusters. Higher frequency in patients than in controls was seen for 5 or 6 TRBV segments, with TRBV5-6, TRBV5-1 and TRBV20-1 among them.

Sequencing libraries made from TCR beta cDNA carried unique molecular identifiers. Researchers reported approximately 480,000 cDNA molecules coming from about 1 to 10 million T cells. TCRdb reprocessed the PCR reads with MiXCR, giving one entry per CDR3 protein. Of hundreds of thousands of distinct CDR3 sequences listed, less than 35% are singletons. V is TRBV20-1 and J is TRBJ2-5; 8 positions match TRBD2. Sequencing used blood. The TCR was taken from a girl aged 5-17 years with multiple sclerosis. CDR3 in DNA: TGCAGTGCCAGAACCGGGACTAGTCTGGAGACCCAGTACTTC. Translation: CSARTGTSLETQYF.